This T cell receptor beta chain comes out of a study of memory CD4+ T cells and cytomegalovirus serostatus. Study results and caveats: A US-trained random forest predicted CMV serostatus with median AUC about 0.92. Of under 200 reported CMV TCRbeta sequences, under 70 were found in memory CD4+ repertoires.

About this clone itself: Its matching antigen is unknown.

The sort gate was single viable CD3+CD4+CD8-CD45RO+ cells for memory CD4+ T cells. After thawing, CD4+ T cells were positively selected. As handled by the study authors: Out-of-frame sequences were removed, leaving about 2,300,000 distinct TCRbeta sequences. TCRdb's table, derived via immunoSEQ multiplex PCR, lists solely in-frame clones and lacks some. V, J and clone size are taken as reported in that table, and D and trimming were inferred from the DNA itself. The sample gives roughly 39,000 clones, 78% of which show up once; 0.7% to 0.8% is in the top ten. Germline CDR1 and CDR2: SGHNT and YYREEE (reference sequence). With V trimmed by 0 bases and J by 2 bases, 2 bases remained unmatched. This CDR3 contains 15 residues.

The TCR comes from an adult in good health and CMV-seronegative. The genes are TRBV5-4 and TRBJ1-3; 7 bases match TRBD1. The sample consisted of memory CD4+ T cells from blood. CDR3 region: CASSLVTGTGNTIYF. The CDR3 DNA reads TGTGCCAGCAGCTTGGTGACAGGGACTGGAAACACCATATATTTT. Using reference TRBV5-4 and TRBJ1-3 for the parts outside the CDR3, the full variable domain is ETGVTQSPTHLIKTRGQQVTLRCSSQSGHNTVSWYQQALGQGPQFIFQYYREEENGRGNFPPRFSGLQFPNYSSELNVNALELDDSALYLCASSLVTGTGNTIYFGEGSWLTVV.